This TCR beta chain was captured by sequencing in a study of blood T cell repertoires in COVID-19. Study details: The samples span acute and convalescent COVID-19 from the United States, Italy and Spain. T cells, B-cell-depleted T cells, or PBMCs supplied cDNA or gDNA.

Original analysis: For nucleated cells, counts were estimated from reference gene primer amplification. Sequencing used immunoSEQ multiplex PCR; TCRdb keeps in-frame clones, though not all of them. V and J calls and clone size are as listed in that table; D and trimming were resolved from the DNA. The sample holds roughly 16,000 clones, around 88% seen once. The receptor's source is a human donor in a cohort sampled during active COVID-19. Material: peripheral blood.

The CDR3 spells CASSLQPGQGWEQYF. DNA of the CDR3: TGCGCCAGCAGCTTGCAACCGGGACAGGGGTGGGAGCAGTACTTC. The V and J genes are TRBV5-1 and TRBJ2-7; TRBD1 matches 10 bases. The CDR3 sequence is 15 residues long. Per germline, CDR1 SGHRS and CDR2 YFSETQ. V shed 1 base and J 7 bases; nucleotides not matched to a gene: 8.